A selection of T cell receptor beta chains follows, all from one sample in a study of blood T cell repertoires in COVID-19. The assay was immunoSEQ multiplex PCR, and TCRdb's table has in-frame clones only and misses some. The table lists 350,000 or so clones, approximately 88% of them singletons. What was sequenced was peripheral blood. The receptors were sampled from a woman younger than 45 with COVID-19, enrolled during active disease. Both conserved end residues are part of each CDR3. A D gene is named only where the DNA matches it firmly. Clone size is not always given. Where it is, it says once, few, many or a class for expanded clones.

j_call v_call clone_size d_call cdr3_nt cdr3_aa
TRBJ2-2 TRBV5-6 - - TGTGCCAGCAGCTTGAGGTGGCAGGCCCGGAACACCGGGGAGCTGTTTTTT CASSLRWQARNTGELFF
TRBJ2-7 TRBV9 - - TGTGCCAGCAGCGGAGGTTTGGGACCGGGGGTACAGCAGTACTTC CASSGGLGPGVQQYF
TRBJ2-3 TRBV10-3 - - TGTGCCATCAGTGTGTGGGGGGGGCCTTTTCATACGCAGTATTTT CAISVWGGPFHTQYF
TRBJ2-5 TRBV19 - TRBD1 TGTGCCACCAGAGACAGGGCCCAAGAGACCCAGTACTTC CATRDRAQETQYF
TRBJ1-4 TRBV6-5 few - TGTGCCAGCTCAACAACCCTTAATGAAAAACTGTTTTTT CASSTTLNEKLFF
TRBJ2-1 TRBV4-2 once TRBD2 TGTGCCAGCAGCCGGTATAGCGGGGGGTACTACAATGAGCAGTTCTTC CASSRYSGGYYNEQFF
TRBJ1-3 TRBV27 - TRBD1 TGTGCCAGCAGATCCGGGACAGGGGAAAACACCATATATTTT CASRSGTGENTIYF
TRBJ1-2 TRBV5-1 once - TGCGCCAGCAGCTTGCGGGGGGAGCGAAACTATGGCTACACCTTC CASSLRGERNYGYTF
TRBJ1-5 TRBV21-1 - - TGTGCCAGCAGCCTCCAGGGGCCCGTCAGCAATCAGCCCCAGCATTTT CASSLQGPVSNQPQHF
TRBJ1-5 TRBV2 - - TGTGCCAGCAGCCCTAATCGGAGGGAGCCCCAGCATTTT CASSPNRREPQHF
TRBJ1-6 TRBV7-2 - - TGTGCCAGCAGCTTAAGAGTAATTTCGCCGAGCTCCTATAATTCACCCCTCCACTTT CASSLRVISPSSYNSPLHF
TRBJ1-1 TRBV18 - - TGTGCCAGCTCACCTAGGGCGGGTGACACTGAAGCTTTCTTT CASSPRAGDTEAFF
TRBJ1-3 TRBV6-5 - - TGTGCCAGCAGTTCTGGGACATCCACTGGAAACACCATATATTTT CASSSGTSTGNTIYF
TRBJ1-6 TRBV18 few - TGTGCCAGCTCGCTACAGGGTTATTCACCCCTCCACTTT CASSLQGYSPLHF
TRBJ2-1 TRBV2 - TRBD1 TGTGCCAGCAGTAGGACAGGGGGAAAGAATGAGCAGTTCTTC CASSRTGGKNEQFF
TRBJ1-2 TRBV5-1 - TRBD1 TGCGCCAGCAGCTTGGCCATGGGCCGGGACAGATACTATGGCTACACCTTC CASSLAMGRDRYYGYTF
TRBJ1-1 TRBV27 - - TGTGCCAGCAGTTGGAGTGGAATGGCTGAAGCTTTCTTT CASSWSGMAEAFF
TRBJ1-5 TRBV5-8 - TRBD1 TGTGCCAGCAGCAATGAGGGACAGGGCAATCAGCCCCAGCATTTT CASSNEGQGNQPQHF
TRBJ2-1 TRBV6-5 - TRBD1 TGTGCCAGCAAGAAAGACAGGGTGGGGGACAATGAGCAGTTCTTC CASKKDRVGDNEQFF
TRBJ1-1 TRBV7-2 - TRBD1 TGTGCCAGCAGTTATGACAGGGTGACTGAAGCTTTCTTT CASSYDRVTEAFF
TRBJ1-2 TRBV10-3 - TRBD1 TGTGCCATCAGTGAGCCGGGACAGGGGAATGGCTACACCTTC CAISEPGQGNGYTF
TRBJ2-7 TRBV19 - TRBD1 TGTGCCAGTAGCTCACAGGGGGGTTACGAGCAGTACTTC CASSSQGGYEQYF
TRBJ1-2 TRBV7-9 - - TGTGCCAGCAGCTTAGGGAGGGGAGGAGTCTATGGCTACACCTTC CASSLGRGGVYGYTF
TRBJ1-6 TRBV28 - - TGTGCCAGCAGTTTACCAGATTCACCCCTCCACTTT CASSLPDSPLHF
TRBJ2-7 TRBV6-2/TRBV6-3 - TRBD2 TGTGCCAGCAGTTTTAGTACTAGCGGGACCTACGAGCAGTACTTC CASSFSTSGTYEQYF
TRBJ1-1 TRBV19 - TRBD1 TGTGCCAGTAGTTTGGCGACAGGGCCCGCGACTGAAGCTTTCTTT CASSLATGPATEAFF
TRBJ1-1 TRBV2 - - TGTGCCAGCACCCAACAGGGAAACACTGAAGCTTTCTTT CASTQQGNTEAFF
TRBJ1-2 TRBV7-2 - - TGTGCCAGCAGCTTACAGGGATCCTATGGCTACACCTTC CASSLQGSYGYTF
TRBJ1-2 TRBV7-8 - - TGTGCCAGCAGCTCCCTTGGGGGGGCCCGGCCCTACACCTTC CASSSLGGARPYTF
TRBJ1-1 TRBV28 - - TGTGCCAGCAGAATAGATGGTCGGAACACTGAAGCTTTCTTT CASRIDGRNTEAFF
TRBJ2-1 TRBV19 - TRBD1 TGTGCCAGTAGTATAAGAGGGGGCGATGAGCAGTTCTTC CASSIRGGDEQFF
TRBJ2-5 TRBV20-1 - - TGCAGTGCTATTGACATAGCGCTTCAAGAGACCCAGTACTTC CSAIDIALQETQYF
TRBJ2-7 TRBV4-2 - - TGTGCCAGCAGCCAACAGCGAAGCTACGAGCAGTACTTC CASSQQRSYEQYF
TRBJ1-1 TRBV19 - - TGTGCCAGTAGTAAGGGGCGGAGCAGGTTGGGCACTGAAGCTTTCTTT CASSKGRSRLGTEAFF
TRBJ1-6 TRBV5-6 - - TGTGCCAGCAGCCTACTTCATTCACCCCTCCACTTT CASSLLHSPLHF
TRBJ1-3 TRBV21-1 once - TGTGCCAGCAGCAAAGCAAAGGCCGGGACAGGGGGCGAGGATTTAGGAAACACCATATATTTT CASSKAKAGTGGEDLGNTIYF
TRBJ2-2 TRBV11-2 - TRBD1 TGTGCCAGCAGCGCGGACAGGGGTACCGGGGAGCTGTTTTTT CASSADRGTGELFF
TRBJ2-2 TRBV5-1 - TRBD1 TGCGCCAGCAGCTTGTCAGGGGGCGACACCGGGGAGCTGTTTTTT CASSLSGGDTGELFF
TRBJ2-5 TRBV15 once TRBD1 TGTGCCACCAGCAGAGACAGGGGGTATCAAGAGACCCAGTACTTC CATSRDRGYQETQYF
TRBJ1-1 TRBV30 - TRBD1 TGTGCCTGGAGTCCTGGACAGGGGAAGGGGGACACTGAAGCTTTCTTT CAWSPGQGKGDTEAFF
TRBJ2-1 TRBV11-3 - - TGTGCCAGCAGCTACAGTTCGGTTTACAATGAGCAGTTCTTC CASSYSSVYNEQFF
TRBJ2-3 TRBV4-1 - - TGCGCCAGCAGCCAAGAACGGAACAGAGAGTTCACAGATACGCAGTATTTT CASSQERNREFTDTQYF
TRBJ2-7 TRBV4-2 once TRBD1 TGTGCCAGCAGAGGGGGCAGGGGGCTCGAGCAGTACTTC CASRGGRGLEQYF
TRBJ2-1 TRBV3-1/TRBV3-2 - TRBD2 TGTGCCAGCAGCTTGGTACGGGGGGGCCCATATGAGCAGTTCTTC CASSLVRGGPYEQFF